This T cell receptor beta chain originates from a study of cytomegalovirus exposure and HLA in healthy donors. CDR3 length: 17 amino acids. Germline V gives CDR1 LGHNA, CDR2 YSLEER. The trim removed 3 bases at V and 5 bases at J, leaving 14 bases unmatched. Regarding the study as a whole: An analysis was carried out at a later point. It showed that HLA-associated TCR beta chains were more clonally expanded than equally common non-associated chains. Around 160 TCR beta chains were listed as cytomegalovirus-associated. In a later analysis, TCR beta V- and J-gene trimming was associated with a missense DCLRE1C variant.

The primer mix had 60 Vbeta and 13 Jbeta primers. Profiled with immunoSEQ multiplex PCR; TCRdb holds only in-frame clones, not every one. In the table there are 180,000 or so clones, around 80% of which are singletons. This clone came up a few times. What it binds is unknown. This TCR derives from a man younger than 35 in good health and CMV-seronegative. The rearrangement joins TRBV4-3 to TRBJ2-5; 8 bases fit TRBD2. The sequenced sample consisted of PBMCs. The CDR3 coding sequence is TGCGCCAGCAGCCATGAAAGAGGAGCGGGAGTCGTGGAGACCCAGTACTTC. Its protein is CASSHERGAGVVETQYF.